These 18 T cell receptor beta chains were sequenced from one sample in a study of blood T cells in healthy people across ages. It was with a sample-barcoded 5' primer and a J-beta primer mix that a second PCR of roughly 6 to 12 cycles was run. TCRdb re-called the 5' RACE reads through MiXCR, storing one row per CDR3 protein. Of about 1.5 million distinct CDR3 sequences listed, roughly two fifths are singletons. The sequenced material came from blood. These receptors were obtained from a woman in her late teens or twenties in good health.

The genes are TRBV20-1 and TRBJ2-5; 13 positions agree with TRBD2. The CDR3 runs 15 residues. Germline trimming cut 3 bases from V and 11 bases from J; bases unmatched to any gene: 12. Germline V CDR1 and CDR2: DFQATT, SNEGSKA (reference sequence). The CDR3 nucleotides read TGCAGTGCTAGTAAAGGGACTAGCGGGAACTATGAGCAGTACTTC. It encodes CSASKGTSGNYEQYF.

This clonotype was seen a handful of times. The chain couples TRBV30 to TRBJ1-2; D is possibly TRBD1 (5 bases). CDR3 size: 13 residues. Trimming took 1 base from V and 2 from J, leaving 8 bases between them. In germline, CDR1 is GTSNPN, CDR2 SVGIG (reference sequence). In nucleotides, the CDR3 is TGTGCCTGGAGTGGACAGCTAAACTATGGCTACACCTTC. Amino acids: CAWSGQLNYGYTF.

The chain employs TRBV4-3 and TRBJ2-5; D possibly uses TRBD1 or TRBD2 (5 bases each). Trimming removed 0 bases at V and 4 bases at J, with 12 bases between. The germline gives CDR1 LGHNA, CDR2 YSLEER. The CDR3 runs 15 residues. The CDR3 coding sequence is TGCGCCAGCAGCCAAGATCCGGGGCCGAGAGAGACCCAGTACTTC. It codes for CASSQDPGPRETQYF.

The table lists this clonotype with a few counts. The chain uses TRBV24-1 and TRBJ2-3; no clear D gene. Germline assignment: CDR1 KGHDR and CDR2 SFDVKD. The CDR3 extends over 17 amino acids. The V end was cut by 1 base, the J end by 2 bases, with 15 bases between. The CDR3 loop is CATSDFPPRGPTDTQYF. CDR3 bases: TGTGCCACCAGTGATTTCCCCCCCCGTGGCCCCACAGATACGCAGTATTTT.

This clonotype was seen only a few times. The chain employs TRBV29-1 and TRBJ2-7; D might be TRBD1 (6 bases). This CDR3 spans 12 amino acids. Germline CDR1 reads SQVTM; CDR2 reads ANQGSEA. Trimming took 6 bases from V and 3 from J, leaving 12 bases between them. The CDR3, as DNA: TGCAGCGTCATAGGACAGTTCTACGAGCAGTACTTC. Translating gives CSVIGQFYEQYF.

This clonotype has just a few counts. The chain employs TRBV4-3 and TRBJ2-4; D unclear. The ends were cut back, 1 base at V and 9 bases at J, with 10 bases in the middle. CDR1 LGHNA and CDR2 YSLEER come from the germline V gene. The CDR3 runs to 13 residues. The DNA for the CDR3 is TGCGCCAGCAGCCAAGTAGGTCGGACCATTCAGTACTTC. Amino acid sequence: CASSQVGRTIQYF.

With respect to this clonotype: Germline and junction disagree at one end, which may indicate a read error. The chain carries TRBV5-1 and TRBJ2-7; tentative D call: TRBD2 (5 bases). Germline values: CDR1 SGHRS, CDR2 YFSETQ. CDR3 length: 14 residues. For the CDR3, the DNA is TGCGCCAGCAGCTTGGGAGACGGCCTAAGGGAGCGGTACTTC. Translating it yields CASSLGDGLRERYF.

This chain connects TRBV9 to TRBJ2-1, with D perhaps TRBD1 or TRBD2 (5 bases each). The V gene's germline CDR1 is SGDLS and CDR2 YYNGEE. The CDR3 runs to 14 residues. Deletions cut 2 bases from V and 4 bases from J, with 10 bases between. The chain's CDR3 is CASSVWDGYNEQFF. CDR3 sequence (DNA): TGTGCCAGCAGCGTCTGGGACGGTTACAATGAGCAGTTCTTC.

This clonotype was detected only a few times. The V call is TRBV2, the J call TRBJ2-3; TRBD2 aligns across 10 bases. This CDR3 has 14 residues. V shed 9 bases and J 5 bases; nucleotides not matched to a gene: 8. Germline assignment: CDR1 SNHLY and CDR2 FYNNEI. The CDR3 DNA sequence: TGTGCCAGGACTAGCGGGTTGGCCAGAGATACGCAGTATTTT. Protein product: CARTSGLARDTQYF.

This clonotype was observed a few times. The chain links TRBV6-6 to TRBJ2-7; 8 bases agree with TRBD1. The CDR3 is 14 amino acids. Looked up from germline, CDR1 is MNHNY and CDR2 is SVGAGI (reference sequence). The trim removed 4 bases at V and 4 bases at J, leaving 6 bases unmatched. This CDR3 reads CASSSLQGAYEQYF. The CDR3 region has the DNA TGTGCCAGCAGTTCCCTTCAGGGGGCTTACGAGCAGTACTTC.

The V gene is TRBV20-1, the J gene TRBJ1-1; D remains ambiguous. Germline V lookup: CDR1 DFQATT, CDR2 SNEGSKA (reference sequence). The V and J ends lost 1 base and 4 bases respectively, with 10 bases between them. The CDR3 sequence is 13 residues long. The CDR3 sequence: CSARGGWGTEAFF. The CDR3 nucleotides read TGCAGTGCTAGAGGTGGTTGGGGCACTGAAGCTTTCTTT.

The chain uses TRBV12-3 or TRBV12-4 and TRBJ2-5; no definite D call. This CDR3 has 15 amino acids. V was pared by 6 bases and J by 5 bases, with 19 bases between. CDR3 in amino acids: CASSPNRGGRETQYF. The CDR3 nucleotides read TGTGCCAGCAGCCCTAACCGCGGCGGACGGGAGACCCAGTACTTC.

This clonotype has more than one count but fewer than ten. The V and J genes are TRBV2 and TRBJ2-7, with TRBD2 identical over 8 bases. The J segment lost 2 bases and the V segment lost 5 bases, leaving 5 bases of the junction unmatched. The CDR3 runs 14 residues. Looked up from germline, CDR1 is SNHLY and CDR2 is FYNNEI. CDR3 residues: CASSISGVAYEQYF. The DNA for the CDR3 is TGTGCCAGCAGTATTAGCGGGGTAGCCTACGAGCAGTACTTC.

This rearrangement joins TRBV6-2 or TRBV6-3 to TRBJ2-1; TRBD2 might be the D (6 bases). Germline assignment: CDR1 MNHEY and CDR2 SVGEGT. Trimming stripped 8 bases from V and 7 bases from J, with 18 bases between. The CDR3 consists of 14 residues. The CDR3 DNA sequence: TGTGCCAGCTTAGGCGGGATGAATAGGAATGAGCAGTTCTTC. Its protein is CASLGGMNRNEQFF.

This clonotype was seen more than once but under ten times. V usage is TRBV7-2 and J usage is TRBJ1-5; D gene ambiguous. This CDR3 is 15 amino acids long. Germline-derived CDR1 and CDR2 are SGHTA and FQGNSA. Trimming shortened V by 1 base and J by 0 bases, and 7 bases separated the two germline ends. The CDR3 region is CASSLGINSNQPQHF. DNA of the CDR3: TGTGCCAGCAGCTTAGGTATAAATAGCAATCAGCCCCAGCATTTT. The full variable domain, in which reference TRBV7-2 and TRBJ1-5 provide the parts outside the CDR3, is GAGVSQSPSNKVTEKGKDVELRCDPISGHTALYWYRQSLGQGLEFLIYFQGNSAPDKSGLPSDRFSAERTGGSVSTLTIQRTQQEDSAVYLCASSLGINSNQPQHFGDGTRLSIL.

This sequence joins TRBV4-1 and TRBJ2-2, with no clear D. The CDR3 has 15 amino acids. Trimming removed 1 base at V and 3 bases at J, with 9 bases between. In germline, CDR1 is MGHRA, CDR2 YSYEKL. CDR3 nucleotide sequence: TGCGCCAGCAGCCAAGTGGATACCCACACCGGGGAGCTGTTTTTT. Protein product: CASSQVDTHTGELFF.

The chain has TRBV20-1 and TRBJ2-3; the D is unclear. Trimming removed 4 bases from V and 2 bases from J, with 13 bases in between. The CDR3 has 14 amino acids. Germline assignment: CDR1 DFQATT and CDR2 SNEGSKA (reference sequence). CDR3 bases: TGCAGTGCTAATTTAGCTATCCCCACAGATACGCAGTATTTT. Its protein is CSANLAIPTDTQYF.

Written as DNA, the CDR3 is TGCGCCAGCAGCCGAGAACCCGGACAGGGTTTCTACGAGCAGTACTTC. It codes for CASSREPGQGFYEQYF. The genes are TRBV4-3 and TRBJ2-5; 8 bases align to TRBD1. Near its end, the DNA agrees better with TRBJ2-7, so the J call may be wrong. This CDR3 is built from 16 residues. CDR1 is LGHNA, CDR2 YSLEER, per germline.